These T cell receptor beta chains were read from a single sample in a study of cytomegalovirus exposure and HLA in healthy donors. The method was immunoSEQ multiplex PCR; TCRdb's version includes in-frame clones alone and lacks a portion of them. This table has 150,000 to 200,000 clones, 86% appearing once. Input material: PBMCs. The receptors originated from a woman younger than 35 in good health and CMV-seronegative. Both conserved end residues are part of each CDR3. D genes are given only for firm matches. Not every row has a clone size; where given, it reads once, few, many or a size class.

abundance,j_gene,v_gene,d_gene,CDR3aa,CDR3nt
-,TRBJ2-1,TRBV5-6,TRBD2,CASSYGNDLKRGQQFF,TGTGCCAGCAGTTATGGAAACGACTTAAAGCGGGGTCAGCAGTTCTTC
few,TRBJ2-1,TRBV18,-,CASSPSSQGYNEQFF,TGTGCCAGCTCACCCTCCTCACAGGGATACAATGAGCAGTTCTTC
-,TRBJ1-2,TRBV5-4,-,CASSPWRFLGYTF,TGTGCCAGCAGCCCCTGGCGGTTTCTGGGCTACACCTTC
few,TRBJ2-7,TRBV19,TRBD1,CASSTGTGGLIGEQYF,TGTGCCAGTAGTACCGGGACAGGGGGCCTAATAGGCGAGCAGTACTTC
once,TRBJ2-7,TRBV6-1,TRBD1,CASIPGQGHEQYF,TGTGCCAGCATTCCGGGACAGGGACACGAGCAGTACTTC
-,TRBJ2-7,TRBV6-5,TRBD1,CASSYSTGGTYEQYF,TGTGCCAGCAGTTACAGCACAGGGGGAACCTACGAGCAGTACTTC
-,TRBJ2-3,TRBV2,TRBD2,CASNLLRGGDTQYF,TGTGCCAGCAACCTACTCCGGGGGGGAGATACGCAGTATTTT
-,TRBJ1-2,TRBV5-5,-,CASSVTEYGYTF,TGTGCCAGCAGCGTGACAGAATATGGCTACACCTTC
-,TRBJ1-1,TRBV19,-,CASRVKSGSLGEAFF,TGTGCCAGTAGGGTAAAATCGGGGTCGCTGGGAGAAGCTTTCTTT
-,TRBJ2-7,TRBV27,TRBD1,CASSPWTGVYEQYF,TGTGCCAGCAGCCCCTGGACAGGAGTCTACGAGCAGTACTTC
-,TRBJ2-7,TRBV19,TRBD2,CASSAGLAGATYEQYF,TGTGCCAGTAGTGCTGGACTAGCGGGGGCAACCTACGAGCAGTACTTC
-,TRBJ2-1,TRBV29-1,TRBD2,CSVSSGRVVYNEQFF,TGCAGCGTTAGTAGCGGGAGAGTCGTTTACAATGAGCAGTTCTTC
-,TRBJ2-3,TRBV5-1,-,CASSLGRGTDTQYF,TGCGCCAGCAGCTTGGGCAGGGGCACAGATACGCAGTATTTT
-,TRBJ1-2,TRBV9,TRBD1,CASSGWGTANYGYTF,TGTGCCAGCAGCGGGTGGGGGACAGCTAACTATGGCTACACCTTC
-,TRBJ1-1,TRBV7-9,TRBD1,CASSLIRGASNTEAFF,TGTGCCAGCAGCTTAATCAGGGGGGCCTCCAACACTGAAGCTTTCTTT
few,TRBJ1-2,TRBV5-5,TRBD1,CASSRTGLSSGYTF,TGTGCCAGCAGCCGGACAGGCCTCTCCAGCGGCTACACCTTC
-,TRBJ2-6,TRBV5-6,-,CASSLGQRDSGANVLTF,TGTGCCAGCAGCTTGGGACAGAGAGACTCTGGGGCCAACGTCCTGACTTTC
-,TRBJ1-6,TRBV7-3,TRBD1,CASSSGQGLVSPLHF,TGTGCCAGCAGCTCCGGACAGGGCTTAGTCTCACCCCTCCACTTT
-,TRBJ2-5,TRBV5-4,TRBD2,CASRWTSGEYGGTQYF,TGTGCCAGCAGGTGGACTAGCGGGGAGTACGGGGGGACCCAGTACTTC
-,TRBJ2-7,TRBV14,-,CASSPNTDEQYF,TGTGCCAGCAGCCCTAATACAGACGAGCAGTACTTC
-,TRBJ2-5,TRBV27,-,CASRGWADRWGRGQYF,TGTGCCAGCAGGGGGTGGGCCGACAGGTGGGGTCGGGGCCAGTACTTC
-,TRBJ2-7,TRBV29-1,-,CSVEDLDGQYYEQYF,TGCAGCGTTGAAGATCTTGATGGGCAGTACTACGAGCAGTACTTC
-,TRBJ1-3,TRBV7-6,-,CASSLGTVISGNTIYF,TGTGCCAGCAGCTTAGGGACAGTGATCTCTGGAAACACCATATATTTT
-,TRBJ1-1,TRBV6-1,TRBD1,CASSPGTGKEAEAFF,TGTGCCAGCAGCCCTGGGACAGGGAAAGAGGCTGAAGCTTTCTTT
once,TRBJ2-6,TRBV10-1,-,CASTGFLMTF,TGCGCCAGCACCGGGTTCCTAATGACTTTC
few,TRBJ2-7,TRBV27,TRBD2,CASRRLSGRSSYEQYF,TGTGCCAGCAGGCGCCTCAGCGGGAGGAGCTCCTACGAGCAGTACTTC
-,TRBJ2-1,TRBV18,-,CASSPNGASYNEQFF,TGTGCCAGCTCACCTAACGGAGCCTCCTACAATGAGCAGTTCTTC
-,TRBJ2-2,TRBV18,TRBD1,CASSLNRGPDTGELFF,TGTGCCAGCTCACTCAACAGGGGCCCCGACACCGGGGAGCTGTTTTTT
-,TRBJ2-7,TRBV9,-,CASSGAGLPLTEQYF,TGTGCCAGCAGCGGAGCGGGCCTTCCTTTAACCGAGCAGTACTTC
-,TRBJ1-2,TRBV21-1,-,CASKRGYYGYTF,TGTGCCAGCAAGCGGGGTTACTATGGCTACACCTTC
-,TRBJ2-1,TRBV5-6,-,CASRRLGGMGDEQFF,TGTGCCAGCAGACGACTAGGAGGAATGGGCGATGAGCAGTTCTTC
-,TRBJ2-2,TRBV5-4,TRBD2,CASRRLAGANTGELFF,TGTGCCAGCAGAAGACTAGCGGGGGCTAACACCGGGGAGCTGTTTTTT